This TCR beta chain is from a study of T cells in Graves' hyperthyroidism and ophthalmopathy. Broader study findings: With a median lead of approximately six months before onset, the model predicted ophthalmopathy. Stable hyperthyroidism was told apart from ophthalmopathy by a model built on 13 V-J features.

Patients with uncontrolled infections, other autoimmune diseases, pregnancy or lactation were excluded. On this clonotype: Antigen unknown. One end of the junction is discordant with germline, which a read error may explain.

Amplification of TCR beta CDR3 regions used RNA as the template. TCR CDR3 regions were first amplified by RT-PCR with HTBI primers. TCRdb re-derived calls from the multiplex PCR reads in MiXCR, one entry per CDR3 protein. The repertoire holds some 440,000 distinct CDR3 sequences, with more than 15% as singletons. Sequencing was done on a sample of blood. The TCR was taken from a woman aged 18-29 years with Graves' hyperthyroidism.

Here the CDR3 DNA reads TGTGCCTGGAGTAGATCGGGTGCCAAAGACATTCAGTACTTC. Its translation is CAWSRSGAKDIQYF. The rearrangement joins TRBV30 to TRBJ2-4; D not resolved. The germline V gene encodes CDR1 GTSNPN and CDR2 SVGIG (reference sequence). This CDR3 is 14 amino acids long.